The 23 T cell receptor beta chains presented below share a single source sample, sequenced in a study of OX40 agonist ivuxolimab in advanced cancers. Assay: immunoSEQ multiplex PCR; the TCRdb copy retains only in-frame clones and omits some. This table has tens of thousands of clones, 70% to 90% appearing once. The source was CD4+ or CD8+ T cells sorted from blood, collected in a trial of the OX40 agonist ivuxolimab. These receptor sequences come from an adult with an advanced solid tumor such as melanoma, head and neck, liver or kidney cancer.

CDR3 residues: CASSLSTNFWYF. CDR3 bases: TGTGCCAGCAGCTTAAGTACTAATTTCTGGTATTTT. The rearrangement uses TRBV7-9 and TRBJ2-3; D gene unclear. The CDR3 length is 12 residues. The germline V gene encodes CDR1 SEHNR and CDR2 FQNEAQ (reference sequence). V was trimmed by 2 bases and J by 14 bases, leaving 14 bases between them.

The chain carries TRBV5-8 and TRBJ1-5, with 8 nucleotides matching TRBD1. V was clipped by 3 bases and J by 4 bases; unmatched bases: 3. Germline V gene data show CDR1 as SGHTS and CDR2 as YDEGEE. The CDR3 runs to 14 residues. CDR3 in amino acids: CASSSRTGNQPQHF. CDR3 DNA sequence: TGTGCCAGCAGCTCCAGGACAGGGAATCAGCCCCAGCATTTT.

V gene TRBV9 combines with J gene TRBJ2-2; no clear D. Looked up from germline, CDR1 is SGDLS and CDR2 is YYNGEE. The CDR3 spans 14 residues. Trimming removed 5 bases from V and 0 bases from J, with 8 bases in between. DNA for the CDR3: TGTGCCAGCAGGATAGCACCGAACACCGGGGAGCTGTTTTTT. This encodes CASRIAPNTGELFF.

This chain uses TRBV4-1 with TRBJ1-2; D gene uncertain. The CDR3 loop spans 17 amino acids. The ends were cut back, 1 base at V and 4 bases at J, with 19 bases in the middle. CDR1 is MGHRA, CDR2 YSYEKL, per germline. CDR3 region: CASSQALMQRAFYGYTF. The CDR3 DNA follows: TGCGCCAGCAGCCAAGCTTTGATGCAGCGAGCTTTCTATGGCTACACCTTC.

J is TRBJ2-3 and V is TRBV11-2; the match to TRBD2 covers 12 bases. The CDR3 is made up of 16 amino acids. The trim removed 5 bases at V and 2 bases at J, leaving 5 bases unmatched. Germline values: CDR1 SGHAT, CDR2 FQNNGV. The CDR3 DNA reads TGTGCCAGCAGCCCGTGGACTAGCGGGGTCACAGATACGCAGTATTTT. Translating gives CASSPWTSGVTDTQYF.

The gene calls are TRBV18 and TRBJ1-6, with TRBD1 identical over 9 bases. Per germline, CDR1 KGHSH and CDR2 LQKENI. The CDR3 length is 15 residues. The V gene end was trimmed by 4 bases and the J gene end by 7 bases; junction bases not matched to a gene: 5. In DNA, the CDR3 is TGTGCCAGCTCACAACAGGGGGCGAGCAATTCACCCCTCCACTTT. It codes for CASSQQGASNSPLHF.

The chain uses TRBV28 and TRBJ2-7; 9 bases map to TRBD1. Germline V gives CDR1 MDHEN, CDR2 SYDVKM. Trimming at V came to 6 bases and at J to 5 bases, leaving 5 bases not matched to a gene. This CDR3 is built from 13 residues. This CDR3 reads CASRRTGVNEQYF. The CDR3, as DNA: TGTGCCAGCAGAAGGACAGGGGTTAACGAGCAGTACTTC.

V gene TRBV5-1 combines with J gene TRBJ1-4, with TRBD1 matching 9 bases. The CDR3 covers 14 residues. The ends lost 4 bases at V and 7 bases at J; junction bases unmatched: 5. Germline CDR1 SGHRS, CDR2 YFSETQ. CDR3: CASSMGQGREKLFF. For the CDR3, the DNA is TGCGCCAGCAGCATGGGACAGGGACGTGAAAAACTGTTTTTT.

The J gene is TRBJ1-1, the V gene TRBV19; D call uncertain. Germline CDR1 is LNHDA and CDR2 is SQIVND (reference sequence). Trimming shortened V by 10 bases and J by 0 bases, and 12 bases separated the two germline ends. The CDR3 covers 13 residues. Here the CDR3 reads CATLQRMNTEAFF. DNA for the CDR3: TGTGCCACCCTACAGCGGATGAACACTGAAGCTTTCTTT.

The chain is built from TRBV6-5 and TRBJ2-2, with D uncertain. The CDR3 consists of 16 residues. CDR1 is MNHEY and CDR2 is SVGAGI in the germline V gene. The V gene lost 0 bases and the J gene lost 8 bases, with 16 bases spanning the gap. The CDR3 nucleotides are TGTGCCAGCAGTTACTCTGTACAGTCGTTACCGGGGGAGCTGTTTTTT. Protein product: CASSYSVQSLPGELFF.

J is TRBJ2-3 and V is TRBV19; D might be TRBD2 (6 bases). In germline, CDR1 is LNHDA, CDR2 SQIVND (reference sequence). V gave up 7 bases and J gave up 2 bases, with 22 bases separating them. The CDR3 contains 17 residues. The chain's CDR3 is CASTVAVGSGLTDTQYF. The CDR3 DNA reads as TGTGCCAGTACCGTCGCGGTAGGTAGCGGTCTCACAGATACGCAGTATTTT.

This chain links TRBV28 with TRBJ1-2; D unclear. Germline-derived CDR1 and CDR2 are MDHEN and SYDVKM. Trimming left V 3 bases short and J 5 bases short, with 7 bases between. This CDR3 is 12 amino acids long. For the CDR3, the DNA is TGTGCCAGCAGTTTTCCGCGATATGGCTACACCTTC. This translates into CASSFPRYGYTF.

The J gene is TRBJ2-5, the V gene TRBV21-1. TRBV21-1 corresponds to a pseudogene. This CDR3 comprises 15 residues. CDR3 region: CASSRWGQGEETQYF. CDR3 bases: TGTGCCAGCAGTCGCTGGGGCCAGGGAGAAGAGACCCAGTACTTC.

The table lists this clone with a count of one. The chain carries TRBV11-2 and TRBJ2-5; a possible D gene is TRBD2 (6 bases). CDR1 is SGHAT and CDR2 is FQNNGV in the germline V gene. Trimming stripped 1 base from V and 1 base from J, with 7 bases between. The CDR3 consists of 14 residues. The CDR3 loop is CASSLGRGQETQYF. Written as DNA, the CDR3 is TGTGCCAGCAGCTTAGGGAGGGGCCAAGAGACCCAGTACTTC.

This sequence joins TRBV5-1 and TRBJ1-1; perhaps TRBD1 as D (5 bases). The CDR3 loop spans 15 amino acids. Trimming stripped 2 bases from V and 4 bases from J, with 15 bases between. Looked up from germline, CDR1 is SGHRS and CDR2 is YFSETQ. CDR3 amino acids: CASSLQERAGTEAFF. In DNA form, the CDR3 reads TGCGCCAGCAGCTTACAGGAACGGGCAGGCACTGAAGCTTTCTTT. The entire variable domain, with the rest obtained from reference TRBV5-1 and TRBJ1-1, is as follows: KAGVTQTPRYLIKTRGQQVTLSCSPISGHRSVSWYQQTPGQGLQFLFEYFSETQRNKGNFPGRFSGRQFSNSRSEMNVSTLELGDSALYLCASSLQERAGTEAFFGQGTRLTVV.

As DNA, the CDR3 is TGTGCCAGCAGCTTAAGGCTAGCCTCAAACAATGAGCAGTTCTTC. This codes for CASSLRLASNNEQFF. The V call is TRBV7-3, the J call TRBJ2-1; TRBD2 might be the D (5 bases). The CDR3 covers 15 residues. Germline V gene data show CDR1 as SGHTA and CDR2 as FQGTGA. V was shortened by 1 base and J by 5 bases, with 12 bases between the two germline ends.

With respect to this clone: Other DNA sequences from this sample encode an identical CDR3 as well. The chain carries TRBV5-1 and TRBJ2-7; D ambiguous. The germline CDR1 and CDR2 sequences are SGHRS and YFSETQ. The CDR3 is 11 amino acids. The ends were cut back, 3 bases at V and 0 bases at J, with 1 base in the middle. This CDR3 reads CASSSSYEQYF. CDR3 nucleotide sequence: TGCGCCAGCAGCTCCTCCTACGAGCAGTACTTC.

The J gene is TRBJ2-4, the V gene TRBV4-3, with D uncertain. There are 18 residues in the CDR3. CDR1 and CDR2 (germline): LGHNA, YSLEER. The V and J ends lost 0 bases and 3 bases respectively, with 18 bases between them. The CDR3 DNA follows: TGCGCCAGCAGCCAAGAAACCCGAAGGTTTTTGGGCAAAAACATTCAGTACTTC. This sequence encodes CASSQETRRFLGKNIQYF.

The chain uses TRBV7-9 and TRBJ2-7, with D perhaps being TRBD1 or TRBD2 (5 bases each). V was clipped by 6 bases and J by 3 bases, with 15 bases between them. The CDR3 extends over 14 amino acids. The germline V gene has CDR1 SEHNR and CDR2 FQNEAQ (reference sequence). Here the CDR3 DNA reads TGTGCCAGCAGTTGGGACCGGGAAAGCTACGAGCAGTACTTC. The encoded protein is CASSWDRESYEQYF.

V is TRBV19 and J is TRBJ2-1, with 12 bases identical to TRBD2. The CDR3 consists of 17 residues. V trimming: 7 bases; J trimming: 9 bases; junction bases outside the gene matches: 16. Germline V gene lookup returns CDR1 LNHDA and CDR2 SQIVND (reference sequence). In DNA, the CDR3 is TGTGCCAGTACGCCCCTAGCGGGAGGGCCCTCGGTGAGTGAGCAGTTCTTC. Protein sequence: CASTPLAGGPSVSEQFF.

This clone is judged medium-sized. This rearrangement joins TRBV14 to TRBJ1-3; D unresolved. Germline assignment: CDR1 SGHDN and CDR2 FVKESK. CDR3 length: 11 amino acids. Trimming pared 5 bases from V and 7 bases from J, leaving 6 bases between. The CDR3 coding sequence is TGTGCCAGCAGCGCCAGGAACACCATATATTTT. As protein: CASSARNTIYF.

The chain uses TRBV30 and TRBJ2-2, with 11 positions matching TRBD1. The trim removed 8 bases at V and 6 bases at J, leaving 2 bases unmatched. Germline-derived CDR1 and CDR2 are GTSNPN and SVGIG (reference sequence). This CDR3 spans 12 amino acids. The CDR3 region has the DNA TGTGCCGTGGGACAGGGGGCCGGGGAGCTGTTTTTT. Residues: CAVGQGAGELFF.

This chain joins TRBV30 and TRBJ1-5; D is uncertain. The CDR3 length is 15 residues. Germline V CDR1 and CDR2: GTSNPN, SVGIG (reference sequence). CDR3 protein: CAIEGLPTPNQPQHF. The CDR3 DNA follows: TGTGCAATTGAAGGTCTCCCGACCCCCAATCAGCCCCAGCATTTT.